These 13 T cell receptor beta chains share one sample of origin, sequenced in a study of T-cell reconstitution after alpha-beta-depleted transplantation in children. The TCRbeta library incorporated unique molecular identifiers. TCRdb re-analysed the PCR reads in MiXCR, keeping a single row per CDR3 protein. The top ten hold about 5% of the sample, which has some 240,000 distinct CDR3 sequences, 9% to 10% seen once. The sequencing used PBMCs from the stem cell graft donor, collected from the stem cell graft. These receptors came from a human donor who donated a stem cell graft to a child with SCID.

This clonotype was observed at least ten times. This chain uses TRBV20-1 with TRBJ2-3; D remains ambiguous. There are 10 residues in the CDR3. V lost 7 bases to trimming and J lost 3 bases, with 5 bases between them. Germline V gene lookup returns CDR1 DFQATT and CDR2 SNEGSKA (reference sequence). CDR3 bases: TGCAGTGTGGTTACAGATACGCAGTATTTT. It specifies CSVVTDTQYF.

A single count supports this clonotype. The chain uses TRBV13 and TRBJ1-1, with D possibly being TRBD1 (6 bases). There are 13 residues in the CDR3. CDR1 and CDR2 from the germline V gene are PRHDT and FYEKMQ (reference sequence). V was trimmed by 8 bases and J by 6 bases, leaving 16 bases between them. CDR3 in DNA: TGTGCCAGCCGGATCACAGGGTCGTCTGAAGCTTTCTTT. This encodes CASRITGSSEAFF. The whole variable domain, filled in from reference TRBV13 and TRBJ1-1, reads AAGVIQSPRHLIKEKRETATLKCYPIPRHDTVYWYQQGPGQDPQFLISFYEKMQSDKGSIPDRFSAQQFSDYHSELNMSSLELGDSALYFCASRITGSSEAFFGQGTRLTVV.

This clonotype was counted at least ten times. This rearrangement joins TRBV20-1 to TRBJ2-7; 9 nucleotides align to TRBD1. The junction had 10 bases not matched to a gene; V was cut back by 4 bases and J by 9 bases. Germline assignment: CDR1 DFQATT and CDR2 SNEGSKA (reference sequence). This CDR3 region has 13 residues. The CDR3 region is CSATTGTGLAQYF. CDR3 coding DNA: TGCAGTGCTACAACCGGGACAGGGTTGGCGCAGTACTTC.

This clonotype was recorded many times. CDR3 DNA sequence: TGTGCCAGCAGTTACGACAGGGGTGAAGGCTACACCTTC. This translates into CASSYDRGEGYTF. The genes are TRBV6-6 and TRBJ1-2; 8 nucleotides line up with TRBD1. The CDR3 loop spans 13 amino acids. CDR1 is MNHNY, CDR2 SVGAGI, per germline (reference sequence). After removal of 2 bases from V and 8 bases from J, the junction contained 4 bases not matched to a gene.

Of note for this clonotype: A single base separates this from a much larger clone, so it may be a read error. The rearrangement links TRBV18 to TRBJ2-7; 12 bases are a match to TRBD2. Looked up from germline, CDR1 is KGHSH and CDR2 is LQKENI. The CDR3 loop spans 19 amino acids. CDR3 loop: CTSCLAVTTGLAGRSEQYF. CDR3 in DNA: TGTACCAGCTGTTTAGCAGTTACCACAGGACTAGCGGGGAGGTCCGAGCAGTACTTC.

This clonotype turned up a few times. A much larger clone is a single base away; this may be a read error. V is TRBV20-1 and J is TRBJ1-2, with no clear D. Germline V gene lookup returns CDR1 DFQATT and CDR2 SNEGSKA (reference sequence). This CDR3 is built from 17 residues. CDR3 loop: CCARGPVQHDINYGYTF. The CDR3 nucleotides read TGCTGTGCTAGAGGCCCAGTCCAGCACGATATTAACTATGGCTACACCTTC.

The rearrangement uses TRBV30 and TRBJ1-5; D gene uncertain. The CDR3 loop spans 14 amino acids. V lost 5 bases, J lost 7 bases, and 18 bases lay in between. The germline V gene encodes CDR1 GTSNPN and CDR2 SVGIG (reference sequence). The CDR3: CAWGPGLLGQPQHF. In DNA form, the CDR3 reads TGTGCCTGGGGCCCCGGCCTTTTGGGGCAGCCCCAGCATTTT.

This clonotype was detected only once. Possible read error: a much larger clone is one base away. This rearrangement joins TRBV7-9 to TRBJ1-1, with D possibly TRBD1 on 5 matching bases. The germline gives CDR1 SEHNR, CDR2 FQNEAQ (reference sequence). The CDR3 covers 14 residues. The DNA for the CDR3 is TGTGCCAGCACCAAGGGGCAGTTGAACACTGAAGATTTCTTT. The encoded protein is CASTKGQLNTEDFF.

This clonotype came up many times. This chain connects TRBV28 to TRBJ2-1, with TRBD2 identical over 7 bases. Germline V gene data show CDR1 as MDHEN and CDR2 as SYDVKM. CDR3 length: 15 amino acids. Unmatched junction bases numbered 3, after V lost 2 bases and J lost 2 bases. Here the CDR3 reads CASSLEGRAYNEQFF. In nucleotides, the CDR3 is TGTGCCAGCAGTTTAGAAGGGAGGGCCTACAATGAGCAGTTCTTC.

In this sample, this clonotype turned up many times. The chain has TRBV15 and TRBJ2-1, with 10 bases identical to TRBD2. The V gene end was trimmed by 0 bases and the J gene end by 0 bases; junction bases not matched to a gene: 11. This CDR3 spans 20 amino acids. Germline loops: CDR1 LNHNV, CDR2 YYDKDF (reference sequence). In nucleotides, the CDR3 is TGTGCCACCAGCAGAGATGGAGGTCTAGCGGGGGCGAGCTCCTACAATGAGCAGTTCTTC. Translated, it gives CATSRDGGLAGASSYNEQFF.

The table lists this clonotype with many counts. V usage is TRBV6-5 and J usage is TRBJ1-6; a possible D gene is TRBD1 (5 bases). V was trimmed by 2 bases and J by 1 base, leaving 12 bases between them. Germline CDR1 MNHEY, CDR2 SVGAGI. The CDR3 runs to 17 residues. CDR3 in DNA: TGTGCCAGCAGTTACGCTATGGGGGGGTCCTATAATTCACCCCTCCACTTT. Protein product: CASSYAMGGSYNSPLHF.

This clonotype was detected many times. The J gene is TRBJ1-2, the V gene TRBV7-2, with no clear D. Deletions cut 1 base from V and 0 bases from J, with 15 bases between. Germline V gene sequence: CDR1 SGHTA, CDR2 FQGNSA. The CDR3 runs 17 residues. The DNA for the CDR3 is TGTGCCAGCAGCTTAGTTCCCCTACGAACTACTAACTATGGCTACACCTTC. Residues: CASSLVPLRTTNYGYTF.

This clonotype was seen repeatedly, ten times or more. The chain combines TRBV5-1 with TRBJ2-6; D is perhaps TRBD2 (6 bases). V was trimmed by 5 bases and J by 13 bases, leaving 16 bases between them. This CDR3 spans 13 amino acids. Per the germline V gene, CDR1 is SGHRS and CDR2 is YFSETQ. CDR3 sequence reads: CASRSGLSGVLTF. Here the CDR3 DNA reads TGCGCCAGCAGATCAGGACTGAGCGGGGTCCTGACTTTC.